This T cell receptor (beta chain) comes out of a study of T cell changes during pregnancy in multiple sclerosis. Looked up from germline, CDR1 is MNHEY and CDR2 is SVGAGI. V was cut by 5 bases and J by 3 bases, with 13 bases left in between. The CDR3 is 14 residues long. Repertoires were generated with immunoSEQ multiplex PCR, while TCRdb's copy carries only in-frame clones and drops some. There are 70,000 or so clones in the sample; around 94% occur only once, and under 2% lies in the top ten. The genes are TRBV6-5 and TRBJ2-5; D possibly corresponds to TRBD2 (7 bases). The origin of this receptor is a female donor in good health, enrolled as a control in a pregnancy study. The sample consisted of peripheral blood, taken in the third trimester of pregnancy. This CDR3 reads CASSPAGAEETQYF. The CDR3 coding sequence is TGTGCCAGCAGTCCGGCGGGGGCCGAAGAGACCCAGTACTTC.